These 27 T cell receptor beta chains share one sample of origin, sequenced in a study of CD8 T cells in ankylosing spondylitis. Using its own MiXCR run on the 5' RACE reads, TCRdb lists one record per CDR3 protein. This sample has a few hundred thousand distinct CDR3 sequences; 11% occur once, and the top ten carry about 10%. The sequenced sample was blood, either unsorted or a sorted T cell fraction (not recorded which). The receptor source for this set is a female donor with ankylosing spondylitis or in good health (not recorded which).

The rearrangement joins TRBV11-2 to TRBJ2-3; 10 nucleotides match TRBD2. Unmatched junction bases numbered 11, after V lost 2 bases and J lost 3 bases. CDR3 length equals 18 residues. Germline loops: CDR1 SGHAT, CDR2 FQNNGV. The CDR3 region is CASSLILAAGGQTDTQYF. The CDR3 DNA sequence: TGTGCCAGCAGCTTAATCCTCGCAGCGGGAGGGCAAACAGATACGCAGTATTTT.

In this sample, this clonotype turned up many times. V is TRBV5-1 and J is TRBJ2-1, with D possibly being TRBD2 (5 bases). The germline gives CDR1 SGHRS, CDR2 YFSETQ. The V gene lost 4 bases and the J gene lost 5 bases, with 16 bases spanning the gap. This CDR3 region has 15 residues. This CDR3 reads CASSPRSGQDNEQFF. The CDR3 nucleotides are TGCGCCAGCAGCCCCAGGAGCGGCCAAGACAATGAGCAGTTCTTC.

The chain is built from TRBV7-2 and TRBJ2-2; 8 bases match TRBD1. The CDR3 totals 17 residues. Germline CDR1 reads SGHTA; CDR2 reads FQGNSA. Unmatched junction bases numbered 11, after V lost 6 bases and J lost 2 bases. Here the CDR3 DNA reads TGTGCCAGCAGAGCGCTCCAGGGGGCGGGAAACACCGGGGAGCTGTTTTTT. As protein: CASRALQGAGNTGELFF.

In this sample, this clonotype turned up many times. The chain uses TRBV20-1 and TRBJ2-7, with unresolved D. CDR1 and CDR2 from the germline V gene are DFQATT and SNEGSKA (reference sequence). V lost 3 bases to trimming and J lost 5 bases, with 8 bases between them. The CDR3 totals 11 residues. The chain's CDR3 is CSASLKNEQYF. The CDR3 DNA follows: TGCAGTGCTAGTCTAAAGAACGAGCAGTACTTC.

In its sample, this clonotype was seen many times. The chain recombines TRBV12-3 or TRBV12-4 with TRBJ2-2; the D is unclear. The ends were cut back, 6 bases at V and 1 base at J, with 9 bases in the middle. This CDR3 is 14 amino acids long. The CDR3 region is CASRPTENTGELFF. CDR3 DNA: TGTGCCAGCAGGCCTACAGAGAACACCGGGGAGCTGTTTTTT.

The rearrangement joins TRBV7-9 to TRBJ2-2; 8 bases agree with TRBD2. CDR1 and CDR2 (germline): SEHNR, FQNEAQ (reference sequence). V lost 5 bases to trimming and J lost 6 bases; unmatched junction nucleotides: 8. This CDR3 has 15 amino acids. This CDR3 is CASSGGERESGELFF. DNA of the CDR3: TGTGCCAGCAGCGGCGGGGAGCGGGAGTCCGGGGAGCTGTTTTTT.

In this sample, this clonotype turned up many times. The J gene is TRBJ1-6, the V gene TRBV7-2; 9 nucleotides align to TRBD1. Germline trimming cut 5 bases from V and 0 bases from J; bases unmatched to any gene: 5. The length of the CDR3 is 17 residues. The germline CDR1 and CDR2 sequences are SGHTA and FQGNSA. Written as DNA, the CDR3 is TGTGCCAGCAGCCCAGGACAGGGGAGCTCCTATAATTCACCCCTCCACTTT. Its protein product is CASSPGQGSSYNSPLHF.

This clonotype appeared many times. The rearrangement uses TRBV7-8 and TRBJ2-1, with 10 nucleotides matching TRBD2. With 5 bases clipped from V and 3 bases from J, the junction kept 13 bases outside the gene matches. CDR1 and CDR2 (germline): SGHVS, FQNEAQ. This CDR3 is 18 amino acids long. CDR3 DNA sequence: TGTGCCAGCAGCCTAGGGAGGTTAGCGGGAGGATTCTACAATGAGCAGTTCTTC. Translating it yields CASSLGRLAGGFYNEQFF.

The V and J genes are TRBV15 and TRBJ2-4; 8 bases line up with TRBD1. Germline V gives CDR1 LNHNV, CDR2 YYDKDF (reference sequence). Trimming cost V 3 bases and J 1 base; bases outside gene matches: 8. This CDR3 comprises 17 residues. CDR3 amino acids: CATSSAGRTGAKNIQYF. For the CDR3, the DNA is TGTGCCACCAGCAGCGCGGGCAGGACAGGGGCCAAAAACATTCAGTACTTC.

This clonotype was seen repeatedly, ten times or more. CDR3 nucleotide sequence: TGTGCCAGCAGCCCGGCCGGAAGGAGCAATCAGCCCCAGCATTTT. This sequence encodes CASSPAGRSNQPQHF. The rearrangement uses TRBV5-5 and TRBJ1-5; the D is unclear. The CDR3 loop spans 15 amino acids. V was pared by 4 bases and J by 1 base, with 12 bases between. From germline, CDR1 is SGHKS and CDR2 YYEKEE (reference sequence).

The sample holds many counts of this clonotype. The rearrangement uses TRBV5-1 and TRBJ2-7, with unresolved D. Looked up from germline, CDR1 is SGHRS and CDR2 is YFSETQ. This CDR3 is 15 amino acids long. Deletions cut 3 bases from V and 4 bases from J, with 17 bases between. CDR3 residues: CASSSTGLTLYEQYF. CDR3 nucleotide sequence: TGCGCCAGCAGCTCCACCGGGCTTACCTTGTACGAGCAGTACTTC. Drawing the rest from reference TRBV5-1 and TRBJ2-7, the complete variable domain is KAGVTQTPRYLIKTRGQQVTLSCSPISGHRSVSWYQQTPGQGLQFLFEYFSETQRNKGNFPGRFSGRQFSNSRSEMNVSTLELGDSALYLCASSSTGLTLYEQYFGPGTRLTVT.

This clonotype has only a few counts. This rearrangement joins TRBV11-2 to TRBJ2-2; 12 nucleotides line up with TRBD1. Looked up from germline, CDR1 is SGHAT and CDR2 is FQNNGV. The CDR3 covers 18 residues. The V gene end was trimmed by 6 bases and the J gene end by 4 bases; junction bases not matched to a gene: 12. The CDR3 protein is CASRIGTGGTLSTGELFF. CDR3 coding DNA: TGTGCCAGCAGAATTGGGACAGGGGGCACTCTGAGCACCGGGGAGCTGTTTTTT.

This clonotype occurred many times. The V and J genes are TRBV20-1 and TRBJ1-6; possible D gene TRBD1, 6 bases. The CDR3 runs to 15 residues. Trimming shortened V by 5 bases and J by 4 bases, and 15 bases separated the two germline ends. Germline V CDR1 and CDR2: DFQATT, SNEGSKA (reference sequence). The CDR3 DNA reads TGCAGTGCTGCCAGGGGCCAAGTTTATAATTCACCCCTCCACTTT. Translated: CSAARGQVYNSPLHF.

The rearrangement links TRBV28 to TRBJ1-1; D is unresolved. The CDR3 length is 14 residues. The V gene lost 5 bases and the J gene lost 5 bases, with 15 bases spanning the gap. CDR1 and CDR2 from the germline V gene are MDHEN and SYDVKM. DNA for the CDR3: TGTGCCAGCAGTCGCGGAGGGTGGGAAACTGAAGCTTTCTTT. This encodes CASSRGGWETEAFF.

The chain couples TRBV20-1 to TRBJ2-7; no clear D gene. CDR3 length: 13 amino acids. Trimming cost V 3 bases and J 0 bases, with 9 bases left between them. Germline CDR1 reads DFQATT; CDR2 reads SNEGSKA (reference sequence). CDR3 amino acids: CSASLGSSYEQYF. CDR3 coding DNA: TGCAGTGCTAGTCTTGGCAGCTCCTACGAGCAGTACTTC.

This clonotype has a count of ten or more. This chain links TRBV7-2 with TRBJ2-2, with D maybe TRBD2 (6 bases). The ends were cut back, 6 bases at V and 3 bases at J, with 14 bases in the middle. The germline V gene encodes CDR1 SGHTA and CDR2 FQGNSA. The CDR3 sequence is 15 residues long. Written as DNA, the CDR3 is TGTGCCAGCAGGGGAAAGGGACTTTACACCGGGGAGCTGTTTTTT. Translation: CASRGKGLYTGELFF. The variable domain in full, completed from reference TRBV7-2 and TRBJ2-2, reads GAGVSQSPSNKVTEKGKDVELRCDPISGHTALYWYRQSLGQGLEFLIYFQGNSAPDKSGLPSDRFSAERTGGSVSTLTIQRTQQEDSAVYLCASRGKGLYTGELFFGEGSRLTVL.

This clonotype was counted only a few times. This chain connects TRBV5-1 to TRBJ2-7, with 8 bases that match TRBD1. Germline V gene data show CDR1 as SGHRS and CDR2 as YFSETQ. The ends lost 4 bases at V and 3 bases at J; junction bases unmatched: 6. This CDR3 comprises 14 residues. CDR3 DNA: TGCGCCAGCAGCCAGCCGGGACAGGTCTACGAGCAGTACTTC. Protein: CASSQPGQVYEQYF.

As DNA, the CDR3 is TGTGCCAGCAGTTTTAGAGCGGGGGTTAACACCGGGGAGCTGTTTTTT. This codes for CASSFRAGVNTGELFF. The gene calls are TRBV12-3 or TRBV12-4 and TRBJ2-2; 8 bases are a match to TRBD2. CDR3 length: 16 residues. V lost 3 bases and J lost 2; bases outside the gene matches: 5.

This clonotype was seen more than once but under ten times. V and J are TRBV7-2 and TRBJ2-7, with a weak D call TRBD2 (6 bases). Germline V lookup: CDR1 SGHTA, CDR2 FQGNSA. The CDR3 has 13 amino acids. V was cut by 4 bases and J by 2 bases, with 9 bases left in between. The CDR3: CASSWGDTYEQYF. In DNA, the CDR3 is TGTGCCAGCAGCTGGGGGGATACCTACGAGCAGTACTTC.

The sample holds a few counts of this clonotype. The chain couples TRBV14 to TRBJ2-7; 8 bases are shared with TRBD1. CDR1 and CDR2 from the germline V gene are SGHDN and FVKESK. The CDR3 length is 17 residues. V lost 2 bases, J lost 4 bases, and 13 bases stayed unmatched. CDR3 region: CASSQPTGQGGGYEQYF. The CDR3 bases are TGTGCCAGCAGCCAACCGACCGGACAGGGAGGAGGTTACGAGCAGTACTTC.

This clonotype was seen ten or more times. The gene calls are TRBV20-1 and TRBJ2-7; D remains ambiguous. V gave up 0 bases and J gave up 7 bases, with 1 base separating them. The CDR3 consists of 9 residues. From germline, CDR1 is DFQATT and CDR2 SNEGSKA (reference sequence). In nucleotides, the CDR3 is TGCAGTGCTAGAGAGGAGCAGTACTTC. This translates into CSAREEQYF.

This clonotype was detected a few times. V and J are TRBV3-1 and TRBJ1-6; maybe TRBD1 (6 bases). The CDR3 extends over 15 amino acids. Trimming took off 2 bases at V and 8 bases at J, with 13 bases between the two ends. The germline CDR1 and CDR2 sequences are LGHDT and YNNKEL (reference sequence). CDR3 coding DNA: TGTGCCAGCAGCCAATACAGGGCTGAGGATTCACCCCTCCACTTT. Residues: CASSQYRAEDSPLHF.

This clonotype was detected ten times or more. The V gene is TRBV5-6, the J gene TRBJ2-7; tentative D call: TRBD1 (6 bases). The germline gives CDR1 SGHDT, CDR2 YYEEEE. V dropped 4 bases and J dropped 5 bases, with 22 bases sitting between them. CDR3 length: 16 amino acids. CDR3 DNA: TGTGCCAGCAGCACGACAGGAAACGGAGGACGCAACGAGCAGTACTTC. It yields the protein CASSTTGNGGRNEQYF.

In its sample, this clonotype was seen many times. The chain employs TRBV15 and TRBJ1-1; possibly TRBD1 for D (6 bases). Germline assignment: CDR1 LNHNV and CDR2 YYDKDF (reference sequence). V dropped 1 base and J dropped 0 bases, with 12 bases sitting between them. This CDR3 contains 16 residues. The CDR3 is CATSRGLRQVNTEAFF. The CDR3 DNA reads TGTGCCACCAGCAGAGGTCTACGACAGGTGAACACTGAAGCTTTCTTT.

This clonotype was detected ten times or more. In DNA, the CDR3 is TGTGCCATCAGTGATCGGACAGGGGGCCCGAACACCGGGGAGCTGTTTTTT. It yields the protein CAISDRTGGPNTGELFF. The chain couples TRBV10-3 to TRBJ2-2, with 11 bases matching TRBD1. This CDR3 comprises 17 residues. Unmatched junction bases numbered 3, after V lost 3 bases and J lost 0 bases. Looked up from germline, CDR1 is ENHRY and CDR2 is SYGVKD.

The sample holds many counts of this clonotype. The chain uses TRBV10-1 and TRBJ1-1; D not certain. Germline V gene data show CDR1 as WNHNN and CDR2 as SYGVQD (reference sequence). The CDR3 contains 13 residues. The germline V and J ends were trimmed by 1 base and 0 bases, with 3 bases remaining between them. In nucleotides, the CDR3 is TGCGCCAGCAGTGAGTTGGTGAACACTGAAGCTTTCTTT. Its protein product is CASSELVNTEAFF.

This clonotype was counted many times. The chain couples TRBV5-1 to TRBJ2-1; TRBD2 matches at 10 bases. This CDR3 region has 17 residues. The J segment lost 5 bases and the V segment lost 4 bases, leaving 12 bases of the junction unmatched. Germline V CDR1 and CDR2: SGHRS, YFSETQ. The CDR3: CASSLGGGTSANNEQFF. CDR3 nucleotide sequence: TGCGCCAGCAGCCTCGGGGGAGGGACTAGCGCAAACAATGAGCAGTTCTTC.